A selection of T cell receptor beta chains follows, all from one sample in a study of cytomegalovirus exposure and HLA in healthy donors. Method: immunoSEQ multiplex PCR; TCRdb's copy keeps in-frame clones and lacks some. Of about 190,000 clones listed, around 80% are singletons. The specimen sequenced was PBMCs. The receptors shown here come from a woman in her thirties or forties in good health and CMV-seronegative. Both conserved end residues are part of each CDR3. D genes are given only for firm matches. Clone size is not always given. Where it is, it says once, few, many or a class for expanded clones.

- TRBJ1-1 TRBD1 TRBV10-3 CAITPGQGAGDTEAFF TGTGCCATCACACCGGGACAGGGGGCGGGGGACACTGAAGCTTTCTTT
- TRBJ1-2 TRBD1 TRBV5-5 CASSQAGTGKNYGYTF TGTGCCAGCAGCCAAGCCGGGACAGGGAAAAACTATGGCTACACCTTC
- TRBJ1-1 TRBD1 TRBV7-2 CASSLMPQGAGNTEAFF TGTGCCAGCAGCTTAATGCCACAGGGGGCGGGGAACACTGAAGCTTTCTTT
- TRBJ2-1 TRBD1 TRBV5-4 CASSLGGRTGVLDEQFF TGTGCCAGCAGCTTGGGTGGCCGGACAGGGGTGTTGGATGAGCAGTTCTTC
- TRBJ2-5 TRBD2 TRBV7-7 CASSLGGGPLETQYF TGTGCCAGCAGCTTGGGGGGAGGGCCTCTAGAGACCCAGTACTTC
- TRBJ2-1 - TRBV4-1 CASSRSGGGPYNEQFF TGCGCCAGCAGCCGCTCGGGAGGGGGCCCCTACAATGAGCAGTTCTTC
- TRBJ2-7 TRBD2 TRBV6-5 CASSPRTSGTEQYF TGTGCCAGCAGTCCCCGGACTAGCGGGACCGAGCAGTACTTC
- TRBJ2-1 TRBD2 TRBV29-1 CSTRTSGRYNEQFF TGCAGCACTCGGACTAGCGGACGATACAATGAGCAGTTCTTC
- TRBJ2-3 - TRBV7-2 CASSLLSGSGTDTQYF TGTGCCAGCAGCTTATTATCCGGGAGTGGGACAGATACGCAGTATTTT
- TRBJ2-5 - TRBV7-6 CASSLYRGRQETQYF TGTGCCAGCAGCTTATACCGGGGGAGGCAAGAGACCCAGTACTTC
- TRBJ2-7 TRBD1 TRBV7-2 CATSGGRYEQYF TGTGCCACTTCAGGGGGTAGGTACGAGCAGTACTTC
- TRBJ1-2 TRBD1 TRBV9 CASSARPGQVYGYTF TGTGCCAGCAGCGCCCGGCCGGGACAGGTGTATGGCTACACCTTC
- TRBJ1-1 - TRBV7-2 CASSVLGVTEAFF TGTGCCAGCAGCGTTCTAGGGGTCACTGAAGCTTTCTTT
- TRBJ2-1 TRBD2 TRBV9 CASSVGLAAPYNEQFF TGTGCCAGCAGCGTAGGACTAGCGGCCCCCTACAATGAGCAGTTCTTC
- TRBJ1-2 TRBD1 TRBV10-3 CAISADREHGYTF TGTGCCATCAGCGCGGACAGGGAGCATGGCTACACCTTC
- TRBJ1-1 - TRBV11-1 CASSQVGGWGDTEAFF TGTGCCAGCAGTCAAGTAGGAGGATGGGGGGACACTGAAGCTTTCTTT
- TRBJ1-1 TRBD1 TRBV10-3 CAISGGTENTEAFF TGTGCCATCAGTGGCGGGACAGAGAACACTGAAGCTTTCTTT
- TRBJ1-3 TRBD1 TRBV18 CASSLTGGIENTIYF TGTGCCAGCTCCCTGACAGGGGGCATCGAAAACACCATATATTTT
- TRBJ1-6 TRBD1 TRBV7-9 CASSLVTGDNSPLHF TGTGCCAGCAGCTTAGTAACAGGGGATAATTCACCCCTCCACTTT
- TRBJ1-2 - TRBV5-1 CASSLIVVRRANYGYTF TGCGCCAGCAGCTTAATAGTCGTCCGTCGAGCTAACTATGGCTACACCTTC
few TRBJ2-7 - TRBV25-1 CASSVLGEQYF TGTGCCAGCAGCGTACTAGGGGAGCAGTACTTC
- TRBJ1-1 TRBD1 TRBV11-3 CASSQLDRDAFF TGTGCCAGCAGCCAACTCGACAGGGATGCTTTCTTT
- TRBJ1-1 - TRBV29-1 CSADLGARNTEAFF TGCAGCGCCGATCTGGGGGCGCGGAACACTGAAGCTTTCTTT